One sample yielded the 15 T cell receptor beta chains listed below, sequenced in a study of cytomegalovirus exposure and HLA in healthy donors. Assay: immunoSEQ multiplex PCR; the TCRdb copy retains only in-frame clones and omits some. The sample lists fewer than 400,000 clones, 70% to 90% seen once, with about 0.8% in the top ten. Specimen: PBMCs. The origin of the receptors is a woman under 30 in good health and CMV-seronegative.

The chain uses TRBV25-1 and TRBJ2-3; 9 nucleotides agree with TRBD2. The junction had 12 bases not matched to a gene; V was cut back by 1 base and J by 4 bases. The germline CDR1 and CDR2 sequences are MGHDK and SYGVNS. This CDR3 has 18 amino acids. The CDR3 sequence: CASSESRGRALGADTQYF. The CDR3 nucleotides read TGTGCCAGCAGTGAATCCCGCGGGAGGGCCCTCGGGGCAGATACGCAGTATTTT.

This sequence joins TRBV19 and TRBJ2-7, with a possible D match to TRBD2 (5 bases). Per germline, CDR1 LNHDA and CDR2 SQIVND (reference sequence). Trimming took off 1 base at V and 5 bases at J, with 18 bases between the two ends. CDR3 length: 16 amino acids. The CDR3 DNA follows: TGTGCCAGTAGTATAGCCCAGAGGGTAGAACGGAACGAGCAGTACTTC. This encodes CASSIAQRVERNEQYF.

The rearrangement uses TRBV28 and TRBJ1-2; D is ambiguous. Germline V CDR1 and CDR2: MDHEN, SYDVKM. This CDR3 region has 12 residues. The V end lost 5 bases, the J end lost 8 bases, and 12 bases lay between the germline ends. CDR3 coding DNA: TGTGCCAGCAGTCCCTGGGCACAGGGCTACACCTTC. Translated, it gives CASSPWAQGYTF.

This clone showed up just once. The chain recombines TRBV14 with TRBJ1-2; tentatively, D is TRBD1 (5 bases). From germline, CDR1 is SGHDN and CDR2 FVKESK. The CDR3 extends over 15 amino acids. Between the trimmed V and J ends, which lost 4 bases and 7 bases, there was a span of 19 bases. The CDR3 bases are TGTGCCAGCAGCCGGTCCACATATCAGGGAGGTGGCTACACCTTC. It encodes CASSRSTYQGGGYTF.

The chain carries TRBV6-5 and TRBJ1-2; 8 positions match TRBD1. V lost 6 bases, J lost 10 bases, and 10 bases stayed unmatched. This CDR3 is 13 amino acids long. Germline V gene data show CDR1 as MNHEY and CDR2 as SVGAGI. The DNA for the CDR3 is TGTGCCAGCAGCCGCGGACAGGGTGGTGACTACACCTTC. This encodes CASSRGQGGDYTF.

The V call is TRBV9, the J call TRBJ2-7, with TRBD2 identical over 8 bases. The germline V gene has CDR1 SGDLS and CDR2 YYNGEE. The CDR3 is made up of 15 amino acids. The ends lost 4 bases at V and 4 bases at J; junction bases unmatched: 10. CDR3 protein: CASSHGGESRYEQYF. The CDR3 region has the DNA TGTGCCAGCAGCCACGGGGGGGAGAGTCGGTACGAGCAGTACTTC.

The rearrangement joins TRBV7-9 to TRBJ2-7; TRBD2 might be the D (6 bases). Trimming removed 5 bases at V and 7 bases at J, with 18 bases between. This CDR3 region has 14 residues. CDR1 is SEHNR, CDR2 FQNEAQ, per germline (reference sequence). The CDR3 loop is CASSPAGRRGEQYF. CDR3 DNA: TGTGCCAGCAGCCCCGCGGGACGTCGGGGAGAGCAGTACTTC.

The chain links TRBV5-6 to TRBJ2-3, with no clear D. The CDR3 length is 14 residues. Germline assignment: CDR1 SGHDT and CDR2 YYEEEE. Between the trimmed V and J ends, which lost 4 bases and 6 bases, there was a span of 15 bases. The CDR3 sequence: CASSPSVSPDTQYF. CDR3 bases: TGTGCCAGCAGCCCCAGCGTTTCCCCGGATACGCAGTATTTT.

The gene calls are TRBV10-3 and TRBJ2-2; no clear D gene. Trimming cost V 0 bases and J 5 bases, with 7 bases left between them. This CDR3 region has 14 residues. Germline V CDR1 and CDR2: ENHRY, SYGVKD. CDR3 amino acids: CAISESGLTGELFF. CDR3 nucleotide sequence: TGTGCCATCAGTGAGTCTGGGCTAACCGGGGAGCTGTTTTTT.

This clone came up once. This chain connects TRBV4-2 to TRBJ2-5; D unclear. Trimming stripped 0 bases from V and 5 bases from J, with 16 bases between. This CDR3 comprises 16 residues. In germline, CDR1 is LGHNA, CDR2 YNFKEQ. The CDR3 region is CASSQEGTIYGETQYF. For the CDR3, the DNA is TGTGCCAGCAGCCAAGAGGGCACCATCTATGGTGAGACCCAGTACTTC.

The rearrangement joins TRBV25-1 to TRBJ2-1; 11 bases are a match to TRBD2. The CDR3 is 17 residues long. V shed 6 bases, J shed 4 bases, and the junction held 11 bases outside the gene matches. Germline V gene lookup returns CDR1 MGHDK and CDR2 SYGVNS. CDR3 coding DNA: TGTGCCAGCAGCCACGGGGCTAGCGGGAGGAGATACAATGAGCAGTTCTTC. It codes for CASSHGASGRRYNEQFF.

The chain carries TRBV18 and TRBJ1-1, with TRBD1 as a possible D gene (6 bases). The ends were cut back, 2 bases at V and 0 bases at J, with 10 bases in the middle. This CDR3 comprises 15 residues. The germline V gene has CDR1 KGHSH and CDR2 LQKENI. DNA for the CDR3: TGTGCCAGCTCACCAAGGGGGAGCTTGAACACTGAAGCTTTCTTT. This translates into CASSPRGSLNTEAFF.

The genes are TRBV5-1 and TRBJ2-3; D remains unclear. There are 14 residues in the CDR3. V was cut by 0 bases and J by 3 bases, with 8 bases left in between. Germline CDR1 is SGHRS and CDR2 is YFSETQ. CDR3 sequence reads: CASSLDGLTDTQYF. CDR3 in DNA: TGCGCCAGCAGCTTGGATGGGCTAACAGATACGCAGTATTTT.

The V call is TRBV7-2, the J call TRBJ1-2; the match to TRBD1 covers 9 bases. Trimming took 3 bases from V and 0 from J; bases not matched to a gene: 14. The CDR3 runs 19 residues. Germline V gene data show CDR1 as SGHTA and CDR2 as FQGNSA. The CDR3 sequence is CASSLARTGTGSSNYGYTF. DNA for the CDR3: TGTGCCAGCAGCTTGGCCCGTACCGGGACAGGGTCCTCTAACTATGGCTACACCTTC.

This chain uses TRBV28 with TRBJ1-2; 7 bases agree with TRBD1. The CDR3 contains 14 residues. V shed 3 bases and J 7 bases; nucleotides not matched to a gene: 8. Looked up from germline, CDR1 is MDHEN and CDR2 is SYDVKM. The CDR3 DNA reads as TGTGCCAGCAGTTTTGAGGGGGCGGGAATTGGCTACACCTTC. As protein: CASSFEGAGIGYTF.